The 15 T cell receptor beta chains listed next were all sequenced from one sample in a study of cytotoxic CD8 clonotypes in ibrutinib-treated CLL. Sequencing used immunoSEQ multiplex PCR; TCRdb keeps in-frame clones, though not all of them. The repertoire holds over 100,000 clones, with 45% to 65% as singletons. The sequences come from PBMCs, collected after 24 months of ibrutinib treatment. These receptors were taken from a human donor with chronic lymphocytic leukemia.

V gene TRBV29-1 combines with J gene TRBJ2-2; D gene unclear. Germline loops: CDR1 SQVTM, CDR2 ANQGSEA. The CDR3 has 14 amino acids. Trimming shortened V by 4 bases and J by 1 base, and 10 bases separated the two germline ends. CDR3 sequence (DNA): TGCAGCGTTGGTACGGCTCAGAACACCGGGGAGCTGTTTTTT. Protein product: CSVGTAQNTGELFF.

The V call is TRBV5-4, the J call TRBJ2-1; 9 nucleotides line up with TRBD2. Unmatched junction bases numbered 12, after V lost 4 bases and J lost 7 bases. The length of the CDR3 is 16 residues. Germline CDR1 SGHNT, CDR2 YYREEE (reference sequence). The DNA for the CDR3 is TGTGCCAGCAGCCCCACAATAGCGGGGGCCCTTAATGAGCAGTTCTTC. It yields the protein CASSPTIAGALNEQFF. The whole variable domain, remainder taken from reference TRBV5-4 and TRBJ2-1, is ETGVTQSPTHLIKTRGQQVTLRCSSQSGHNTVSWYQQALGQGPQFIFQYYREEENGRGNFPPRFSGLQFPNYSSELNVNALELDDSALYLCASSPTIAGALNEQFFGPGTRLTVL.

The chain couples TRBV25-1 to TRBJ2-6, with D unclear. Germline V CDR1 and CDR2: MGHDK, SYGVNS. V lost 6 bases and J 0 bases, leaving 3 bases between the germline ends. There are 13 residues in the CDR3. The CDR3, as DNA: TGTGCCAGCAGAGGCTCTGGGGCCAACGTCCTGACTTTC. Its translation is CASRGSGANVLTF.

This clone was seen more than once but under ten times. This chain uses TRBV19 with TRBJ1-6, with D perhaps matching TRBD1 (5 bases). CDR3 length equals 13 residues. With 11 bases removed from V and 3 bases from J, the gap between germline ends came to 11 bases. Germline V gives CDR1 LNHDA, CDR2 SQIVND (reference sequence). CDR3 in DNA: TGTGCCGTGGGGCAGGGCTATAATTCACCCCTCCACTTT. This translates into CAVGQGYNSPLHF. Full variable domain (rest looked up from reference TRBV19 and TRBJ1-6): DGGITQSPKYLFRKEGQNVTLSCEQNLNHDAMYWYRQDPGQGLRLIYYSQIVNDFQKGDIAEGYSVSREKKESFPLTVTSAQKNPTAFYLCAVGQGYNSPLHFGNGTRLTVT.

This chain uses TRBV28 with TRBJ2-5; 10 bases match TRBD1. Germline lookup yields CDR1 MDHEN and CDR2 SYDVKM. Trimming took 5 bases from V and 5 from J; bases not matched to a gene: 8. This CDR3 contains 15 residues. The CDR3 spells CASSPRQGAGETQYF. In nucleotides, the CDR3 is TGTGCCAGCAGTCCCCGACAGGGGGCGGGGGAGACCCAGTACTTC. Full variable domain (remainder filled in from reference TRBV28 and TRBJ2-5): DVKVTQSSRYLVKRTGEKVFLECVQDMDHENMFWYRQDPGLGLRLIYFSYDVKMKEKGDIPEGYSVSREKKERFSLILESASTNQTSMYLCASSPRQGAGETQYFGPGTRLLVL.

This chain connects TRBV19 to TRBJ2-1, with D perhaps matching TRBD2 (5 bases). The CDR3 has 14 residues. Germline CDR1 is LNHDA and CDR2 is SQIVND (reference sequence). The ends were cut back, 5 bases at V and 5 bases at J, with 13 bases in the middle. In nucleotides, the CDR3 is TGTGCCAGTAGTGTTAGCGAACTGGACAATGAGCAGTTCTTC. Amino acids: CASSVSELDNEQFF.

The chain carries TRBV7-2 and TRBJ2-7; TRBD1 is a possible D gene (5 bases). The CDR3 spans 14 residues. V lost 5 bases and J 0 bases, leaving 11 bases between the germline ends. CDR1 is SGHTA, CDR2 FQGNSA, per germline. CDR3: CASSPTAGSYEQYF. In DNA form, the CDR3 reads TGTGCCAGCAGCCCGACAGCAGGCTCCTACGAGCAGTACTTC.

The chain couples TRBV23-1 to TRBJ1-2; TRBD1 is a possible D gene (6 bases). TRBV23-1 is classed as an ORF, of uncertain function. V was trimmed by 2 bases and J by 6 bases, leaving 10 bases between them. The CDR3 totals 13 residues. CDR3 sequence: CASSQGAGDGYTF. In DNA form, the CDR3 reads TGCGCCAGCAGTCAAGGGGCAGGGGATGGCTACACCTTC.

CDR3 region: CSATAGETQYF. The DNA of the CDR3 is TGCAGTGCTACCGCCGGGGAGACCCAGTACTTC. This chain uses TRBV20-1 with TRBJ2-5; D is ambiguous. The CDR3 consists of 11 residues. V was clipped by 4 bases and J by 5 bases, with 8 bases between them. Germline V gene sequence: CDR1 DFQATT, CDR2 SNEGSKA (reference sequence).

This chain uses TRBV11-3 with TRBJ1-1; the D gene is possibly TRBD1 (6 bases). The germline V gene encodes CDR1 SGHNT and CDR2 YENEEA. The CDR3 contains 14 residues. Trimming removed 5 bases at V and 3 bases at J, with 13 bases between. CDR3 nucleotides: TGTGCCAGCAGCCCCGGGGGGCGCGACACTGAAGCTTTCTTT. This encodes CASSPGGRDTEAFF.

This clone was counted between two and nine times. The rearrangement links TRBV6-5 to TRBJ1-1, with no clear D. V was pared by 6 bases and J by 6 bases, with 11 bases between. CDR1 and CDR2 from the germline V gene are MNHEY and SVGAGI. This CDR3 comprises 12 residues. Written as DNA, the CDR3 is TGTGCCAGCAGCTCTATCGGAGCTGAAGCTTTCTTT. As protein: CASSSIGAEAFF.

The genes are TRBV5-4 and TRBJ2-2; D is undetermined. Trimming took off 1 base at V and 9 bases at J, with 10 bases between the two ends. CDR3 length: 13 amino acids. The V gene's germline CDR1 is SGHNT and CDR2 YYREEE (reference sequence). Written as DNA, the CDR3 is TGTGCCAGCAGCTTGATTGGGTTGAGGGAGCTGTTTTTT. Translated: CASSLIGLRELFF.

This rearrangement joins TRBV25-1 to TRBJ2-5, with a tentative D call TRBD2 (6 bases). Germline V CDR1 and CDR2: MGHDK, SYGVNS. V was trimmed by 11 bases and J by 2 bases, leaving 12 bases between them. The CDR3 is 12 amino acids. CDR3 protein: CASRRVQETQYF. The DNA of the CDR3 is TGTGCCTCGAGGAGGGTTCAAGAGACCCAGTACTTC.

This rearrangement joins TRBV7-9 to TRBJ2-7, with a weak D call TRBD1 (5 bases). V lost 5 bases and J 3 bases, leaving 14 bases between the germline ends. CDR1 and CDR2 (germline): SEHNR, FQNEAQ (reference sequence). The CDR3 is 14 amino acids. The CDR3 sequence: CASSRSGQGYEQYF. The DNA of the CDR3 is TGTGCCAGCAGCCGAAGTGGGCAGGGCTACGAGCAGTACTTC.

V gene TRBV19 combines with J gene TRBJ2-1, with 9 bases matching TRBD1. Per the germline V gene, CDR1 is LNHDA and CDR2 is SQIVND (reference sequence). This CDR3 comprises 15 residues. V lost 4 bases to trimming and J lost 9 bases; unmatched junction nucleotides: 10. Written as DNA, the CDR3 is TGTGCCAGTAGTACGGCCACAGGGACAGGGACTGAGCAGTTCTTC. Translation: CASSTATGTGTEQFF.